Below, 25 T cell receptor beta chains from the same sample are listed, as sequenced in a study of shared clonotypes between healthy human individuals (dated by TCRdb to 2018 to 2021). Library preparation used the immunoSEQ multiplex PCR assay. TCRdb re-hosts the immuneACCESS table, in-frame sequences only. Its copies lack some clones; in the studies checked, an unresolved V gene accounts for under half of them, and the cause for the rest is not known. A total of some 1.5 million clones appear in this sample, more than 95% of them only once. Roughly 1.2% of the sample lies in the top ten. Material: naive CD4+ T cells sorted from blood. This specimen's cell subset or site label, per the study, means: CD45RA+ positively selected. The receptors shown here come from a man between 25 and 39 years old in good health.

The chain joins TRBV6-5 to TRBJ1-5; D gene ambiguous. CDR3 length: 14 amino acids. The germline gives CDR1 MNHEY, CDR2 SVGAGI. V lost 0 bases and J 5 bases, leaving 8 bases between the germline ends. The CDR3 nucleotides are TGTGCCAGCAGTTACTCCCGACGCGATCAGCCCCAGCATTTT. Translated, it gives CASSYSRRDQPQHF.

The CDR3 sequence is CASSEAGSNTEAFF. The CDR3 bases are TGTGCCAGCAGTGAAGCCGGCTCGAACACTGAAGCTTTCTTT. This sequence joins TRBV6-1 and TRBJ1-1; D call uncertain. Germline CDR1 and CDR2: MNHNS and SASEGT. This CDR3 has 14 residues. Trimming left V 0 bases short and J 1 base short, with 6 bases between.

This chain uses TRBV2 with TRBJ2-3; TRBD1 agrees at 7 bases. CDR3 length equals 14 residues. Looked up from germline, CDR1 is SNHLY and CDR2 is FYNNEI. With V trimmed by 6 bases and J by 0 bases, 3 bases remained unmatched. The CDR3 coding sequence is TGTGCCAGCAGGGACAGGACCAGCACAGATACGCAGTATTTT. Residues: CASRDRTSTDTQYF.

The V gene is TRBV27, the J gene TRBJ2-7, with D maybe TRBD2 (6 bases). The germline gives CDR1 MNHEY, CDR2 SMNVEV (reference sequence). V shed 3 bases and J shed 0 bases, with 15 bases lying between them. The CDR3 extends over 16 amino acids. CDR3 in DNA: TGTGCCAGCAGTTTCTCTTCGGGAGCCACCTCCTACGAGCAGTACTTC. It is translated as CASSFSSGATSYEQYF.

This clone has a single count. The chain employs TRBV29-1 and TRBJ2-1; D might be TRBD1 or TRBD2, each matching 6 bases. In germline, CDR1 is SQVTM, CDR2 ANQGSEA. The V gene lost 7 bases and the J gene lost 9 bases, with 22 bases spanning the gap. The CDR3 loop spans 14 amino acids. The CDR3 loop is CSAQQGRGWGEQFF. CDR3 DNA sequence: TGCAGCGCCCAGCAGGGGCGGGGATGGGGTGAGCAGTTCTTC.

The J gene is TRBJ1-2, the V gene TRBV27; D may be TRBD1 (6 bases). In germline, CDR1 is MNHEY, CDR2 SMNVEV (reference sequence). This CDR3 comprises 13 residues. The V end lost 3 bases, the J end lost 7 bases, and 12 bases lay between the germline ends. In DNA form, the CDR3 reads TGTGCCAGCAGTTTTTGGGGGCAAGTTGGCTACACCTTC. Translated: CASSFWGQVGYTF.

The J gene is TRBJ2-2, the V gene TRBV5-1; TRBD2 agrees at 9 bases. CDR1 and CDR2 (germline): SGHRS, YFSETQ. Trimming took 5 bases from V and 5 from J; bases not matched to a gene: 7. The CDR3 has 15 amino acids. The CDR3 DNA sequence: TGCGCCAGCAGGGTTACTAGCGGGCAGACCGGGGAGCTGTTTTTT. Protein: CASRVTSGQTGELFF.

The chain recombines TRBV25-1 with TRBJ2-2; 7 nucleotides match TRBD1. The CDR3 has 14 residues. Losses at the gene ends were 5 bases for V and 7 bases for J; bases not matched to a gene: 7. The germline gives CDR1 MGHDK, CDR2 SYGVNS. The chain's CDR3 is CASSRDSLVGELFF. The CDR3 nucleotides read TGTGCCAGCAGTAGGGACAGCCTGGTCGGGGAGCTGTTTTTT.

This clone was detected a few times. V usage is TRBV18 and J usage is TRBJ1-3; 8 bases line up with TRBD1. The CDR3 sequence is 15 residues long. The junction had 2 bases not matched to a gene; V was cut back by 4 bases and J by 0 bases. Germline V gene lookup returns CDR1 KGHSH and CDR2 LQKENI. The CDR3 DNA reads as TGTGCCAGCTCACGGGACAGGAGCTCTGGAAACACCATATATTTT. This translates into CASSRDRSSGNTIYF.

The gene calls are TRBV28 and TRBJ2-3; 7 bases match TRBD2. Looked up from germline, CDR1 is MDHEN and CDR2 is SYDVKM. This CDR3 is 15 amino acids long. The V segment lost 6 bases and the J segment 6 bases; nucleotides outside the gene matches: 12. This chain's CDR3 is CASSPLGTTRDTQYF. The DNA of the CDR3 is TGTGCCAGCAGCCCTCTGGGGACTACGAGGGATACGCAGTATTTT.

The table lists this clone with a count of one. The CDR3 reads CASSFDSSYEQYF. Written as DNA, the CDR3 is TGTGCCAGCAGCTTCGACAGCTCCTACGAGCAGTACTTC. V gene TRBV7-2 combines with J gene TRBJ2-7, with D possibly TRBD1 on 5 matching bases. Per the germline V gene, CDR1 is SGHTA and CDR2 is FQGNSA. The CDR3 spans 13 residues. Trimming cost V 3 bases and J 0 bases, with 6 bases left between them.

About this clone itself: Other DNA sequences within the sample encode an identical CDR3. The chain employs TRBV18 and TRBJ1-5, with D possibly being TRBD1 (5 bases). CDR1 and CDR2 (germline): KGHSH, LQKENI. This CDR3 is 15 amino acids long. Between the trimmed V and J ends, which lost 3 bases and 2 bases, there was a span of 11 bases. CDR3 DNA: TGTGCCAGCTCACCTTCAGGGCGAGGCAATCAGCCCCAGCATTTT. This gives the protein CASSPSGRGNQPQHF.

The CDR3 sequence is CASSSSGTGVHEQYF. The CDR3 DNA reads TGTGCCAGCAGTTCCTCGGGGACAGGGGTGCACGAGCAGTACTTC. The chain combines TRBV28 with TRBJ2-7; 10 bases are shared with TRBD1. J lost 5 bases, V lost 4 bases, and 8 bases had no gene match. CDR1 and CDR2 (germline): MDHEN, SYDVKM. The CDR3 is 15 residues long.

The CDR3 here is CASSLGTSGTLGEQFF. The CDR3 DNA reads TGTGCCAGCAGCTTAGGCACTAGCGGGACCCTGGGTGAGCAGTTCTTC. This rearrangement joins TRBV7-6 to TRBJ2-1; the match to TRBD2 covers 10 bases. Trimming removed 1 base from V and 9 bases from J; junction bases left unmatched: 9. The CDR3 is 16 amino acids. Germline V gives CDR1 SGHVS, CDR2 FNYEAQ.

The chain joins TRBV7-2 to TRBJ2-7; 8 bases match TRBD1. Germline V gene lookup returns CDR1 SGHTA and CDR2 FQGNSA. This CDR3 contains 14 residues. Unmatched junction bases numbered 8, after V lost 4 bases and J lost 6 bases. In nucleotides, the CDR3 is TGTGCCAGCAGCTCTTGGACAGGGATGAGCGAGCAGTACTTC. Its protein is CASSSWTGMSEQYF.

The chain combines TRBV6-4 with TRBJ2-1, with D tentatively TRBD2 (6 bases). The germline V gene has CDR1 MRHNA and CDR2 SNTAGT. V gave up 7 bases and J gave up 7 bases, with 17 bases separating them. The CDR3 has 14 amino acids. The DNA for the CDR3 is TGTGCCAGCAAGGGACTTCTCGTAGGTAATGAGCAGTTCTTC. Amino acid sequence: CASKGLLVGNEQFF.

The chain combines TRBV27 with TRBJ2-7, with 7 bases fitting TRBD2. This CDR3 region has 16 residues. V lost 0 bases to trimming and J lost 2 bases; unmatched junction nucleotides: 7. The germline V gene has CDR1 MNHEY and CDR2 SMNVEV (reference sequence). The CDR3 loop reads CASSLSLGGRTYEQYF. CDR3 DNA: TGTGCCAGCAGTTTATCGTTGGGCGGGAGAACCTACGAGCAGTACTTC.

In regard to this clone: Other DNA sequences in the sample encode the same CDR3. In nucleotides, the CDR3 is TGCGCCAGCAGCCTGAGGGACTTCTACGAGCAGTACTTC. It specifies CASSLRDFYEQYF. The chain carries TRBV5-1 and TRBJ2-7, with D perhaps matching TRBD2 (6 bases). The CDR3 runs 13 residues. V lost 4 bases to trimming and J lost 3 bases, with 11 bases between them. Germline CDR1 SGHRS, CDR2 YFSETQ.

V usage is TRBV28 and J usage is TRBJ2-7; unclear D gene. CDR3 length: 13 amino acids. Per germline, CDR1 MDHEN and CDR2 SYDVKM. The V and J ends lost 5 bases and 6 bases respectively, with 14 bases between them. The chain's CDR3 is CASSPPRRREQYF. DNA of the CDR3: TGTGCCAGCAGTCCGCCCCGACGCCGCGAGCAGTACTTC.

Here the CDR3 reads CASSIGGVSYEQYF. The CDR3 coding sequence is TGTGCCAGTAGTATAGGGGGGGTCTCCTACGAGCAGTACTTC. This chain connects TRBV19 to TRBJ2-7; D possibly corresponds to TRBD2 (6 bases). CDR3 length: 14 amino acids. V shed 1 base and J shed 0 bases, with 7 bases lying between them. Per germline, CDR1 LNHDA and CDR2 SQIVND (reference sequence).

The V call is TRBV7-2, the J call TRBJ2-5; a weak D match, TRBD2 (7 bases). The germline V gene encodes CDR1 SGHTA and CDR2 FQGNSA. Trimming shortened V by 1 base and J by 9 bases, and 15 bases separated the two germline ends. This CDR3 region has 14 residues. The chain's CDR3 is CASSLGGGAGAQYF. CDR3 bases: TGTGCCAGCAGCTTAGGAGGGGGGGCCGGGGCCCAGTACTTC.

This chain connects TRBV18 to TRBJ1-5; 12 bases are a match to TRBD1. The V gene end was trimmed by 4 bases and the J gene end by 6 bases; junction bases not matched to a gene: 10. The CDR3 runs 17 residues. Germline V gene lookup returns CDR1 KGHSH and CDR2 LQKENI. CDR3 in amino acids: CASSQGQGAVGGQPQHF. For the CDR3, the DNA is TGTGCCAGCTCACAGGGACAGGGGGCGGTTGGTGGTCAGCCCCAGCATTTT.

The chain uses TRBV28 and TRBJ1-1, with unresolved D. Germline V gene lookup returns CDR1 MDHEN and CDR2 SYDVKM. V was trimmed by 11 bases and J by 1 base, leaving 14 bases between them. The CDR3 extends over 13 amino acids. CDR3 sequence: CAVLGRRNTEAFF. The DNA of the CDR3 is TGTGCCGTTCTAGGACGACGGAACACTGAAGCTTTCTTT.

In its sample, this clone was seen once. The chain recombines TRBV4-3 with TRBJ2-5; D remains unclear. V lost 0 bases to trimming and J lost 4 bases, with 12 bases between them. The CDR3 consists of 15 residues. Germline-derived CDR1 and CDR2 are LGHNA and YSLEER. The CDR3 DNA is TGCGCCAGCAGCCAAGATTTTCAGGAGTCAGAGACCCAGTACTTC. This codes for CASSQDFQESETQYF.

The chain carries TRBV9 and TRBJ2-2; weak D call: TRBD2 (5 bases). Germline V CDR1 and CDR2: SGDLS, YYNGEE. Trimming removed 3 bases from V and 8 bases from J, with 17 bases in between. This CDR3 has 15 residues. For the CDR3, the DNA is TGTGCCAGCAGCGGTGCCAGCGGACTGGGTGGGGAGCTGTTTTTT. It specifies CASSGASGLGGELFF.